This T cell receptor (beta chain) emerged from a study of regulatory T cells in long-lasting Graves disease. In this sample, this clonotype turned up a few times. Because the CDR3 is missing its conserved closing phenylalanine or tryptophan, this is likely a read error. According to the study, TCR beta libraries were built with iRepertoire HTBI primers and CDR3-region Arm-PCR. TCRdb re-called the multiplex PCR reads through MiXCR, storing one row per CDR3 protein. Of 200,000 to 300,000 distinct CDR3 sequences in the sample, around 21% were seen once. Time point meaning: newly diagnosed GD, antithyroid drugs for less than 3 months. There was RNA extracted from PBMCs, and the TCR library was made from it. The clonotype comes from a female donor with Graves disease. The specimen comprised peripheral blood mononuclear cells (PBMCs), sampled at new diagnosis, from a patient treated with antithyroid drugs.

The CDR3 sequence: CATSAPDRGIETEAFC. The CDR3 coding sequence is TGTGCCACCAGTGCACCTGACAGGGGAATCGAAACTGAAGCTTTCTGT. The chain carries TRBV24-1 and TRBJ1-1, with 8 bases lining up with TRBD1. With 5 bases clipped from V and 5 bases from J, the junction kept 12 bases outside the gene matches. CDR1 KGHDR and CDR2 SFDVKD come from the germline V gene. This CDR3 is built from 16 residues.